This T cell receptor (beta chain) was identified during a study of beta chain features in type 1 diabetes. Findings and caveats of the study: Among patients with Type 1 diabetes, TCRB CDR3s were moderately but significantly shorter in every one of the four CD4+ subsets.

In the case of this clone: Its specificity is unknown.

The CDR3 loop spans 14 amino acids. Germline V gene data show CDR1 as SGHDN and CDR2 as FVKESK. Deletions cut 3 bases from V and 4 bases from J, with 10 bases between. The isolated RNA, all of it, was reverse transcribed, so expressed TCRB transcripts were what got sequenced. Clones were sequenced by immunoSEQ multiplex PCR, and TCRdb holds only the in-frame ones, with some missing. The data contain about 290,000 clones, about 7.8% of them seen just once; the ten biggest clones take up roughly 1%. The chain recombines TRBV14 with TRBJ2-1; D not certain. Sequencing was carried out using central memory CD4+ T cells from blood. The sequence was obtained from a woman aged 18-29 years in good health. The CDR3: CASSQGLPYNEQFF. CDR3 DNA sequence: TGTGCCAGCAGCCAGGGTTTGCCTTACAATGAGCAGTTCTTC.